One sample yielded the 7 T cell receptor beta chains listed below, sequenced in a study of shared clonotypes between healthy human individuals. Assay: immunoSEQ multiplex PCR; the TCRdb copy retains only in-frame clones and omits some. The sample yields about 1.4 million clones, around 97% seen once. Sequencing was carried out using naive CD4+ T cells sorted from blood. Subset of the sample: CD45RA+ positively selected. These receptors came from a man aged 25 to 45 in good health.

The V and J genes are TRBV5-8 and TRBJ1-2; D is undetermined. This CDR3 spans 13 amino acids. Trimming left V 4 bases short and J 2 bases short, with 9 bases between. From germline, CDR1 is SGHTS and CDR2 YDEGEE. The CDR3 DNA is TGTGCCAGCAGCCACGGAGCGAACTATGGCTACACCTTC. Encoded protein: CASSHGANYGYTF. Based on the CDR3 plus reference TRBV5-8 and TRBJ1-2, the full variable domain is EAGVTQSPTHLIKTRGQQATLRCSPISGHTSVYWYQQALGLGLQFLLWYDEGEERNRGNFPPRFSGRQFPNYSSELNVNALELEDSALYLCASSHGANYGYTFGSGTRLTVV.

The CDR3 spells CAIRAKLAEYYEQYF. The CDR3 coding sequence is TGTGCCATCAGGGCGAAACTAGCGGAGTACTACGAGCAGTACTTC. V usage is TRBV10-3 and J usage is TRBJ2-7, with TRBD2 matching 8 bases. This CDR3 comprises 15 residues. V shed 6 bases and J 3 bases; nucleotides not matched to a gene: 10. From germline, CDR1 is ENHRY and CDR2 SYGVKD.

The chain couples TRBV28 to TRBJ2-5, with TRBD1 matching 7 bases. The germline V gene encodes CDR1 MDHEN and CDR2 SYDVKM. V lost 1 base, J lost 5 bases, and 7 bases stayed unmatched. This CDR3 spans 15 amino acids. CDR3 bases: TGTGCCAGCAGTTTATACCGAGGGGGCATGGAGACCCAGTACTTC. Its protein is CASSLYRGGMETQYF.

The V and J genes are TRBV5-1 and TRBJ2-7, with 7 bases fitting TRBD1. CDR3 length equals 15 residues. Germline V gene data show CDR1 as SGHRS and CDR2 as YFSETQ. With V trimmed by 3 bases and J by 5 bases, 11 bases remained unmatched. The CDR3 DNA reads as TGCGCCAGCAGCTCTCGGGACAGACTTTCACACGAGCAGTACTTC. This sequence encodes CASSSRDRLSHEQYF.

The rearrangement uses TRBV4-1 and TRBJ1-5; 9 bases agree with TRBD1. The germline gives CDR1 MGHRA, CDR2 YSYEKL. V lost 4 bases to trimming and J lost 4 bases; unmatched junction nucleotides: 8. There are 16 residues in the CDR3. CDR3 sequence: CASSPGTGRPNQPQHF. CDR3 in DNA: TGCGCCAGCAGCCCCGGGACAGGGAGGCCAAATCAGCCCCAGCATTTT.

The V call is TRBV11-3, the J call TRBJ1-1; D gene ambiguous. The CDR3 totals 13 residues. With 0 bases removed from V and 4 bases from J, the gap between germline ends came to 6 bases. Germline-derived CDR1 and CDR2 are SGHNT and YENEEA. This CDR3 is CASSLDRGTEAFF. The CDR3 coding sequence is TGTGCCAGCAGCTTAGATCGGGGCACTGAAGCTTTCTTT.

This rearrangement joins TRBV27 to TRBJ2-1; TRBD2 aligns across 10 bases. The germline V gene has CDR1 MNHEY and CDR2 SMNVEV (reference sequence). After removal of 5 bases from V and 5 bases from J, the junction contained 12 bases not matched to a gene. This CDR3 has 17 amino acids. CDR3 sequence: CASSLRTSGGLDNEQFF. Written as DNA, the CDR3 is TGTGCCAGCAGTCTACGGACTAGCGGAGGCCTCGACAATGAGCAGTTCTTC.